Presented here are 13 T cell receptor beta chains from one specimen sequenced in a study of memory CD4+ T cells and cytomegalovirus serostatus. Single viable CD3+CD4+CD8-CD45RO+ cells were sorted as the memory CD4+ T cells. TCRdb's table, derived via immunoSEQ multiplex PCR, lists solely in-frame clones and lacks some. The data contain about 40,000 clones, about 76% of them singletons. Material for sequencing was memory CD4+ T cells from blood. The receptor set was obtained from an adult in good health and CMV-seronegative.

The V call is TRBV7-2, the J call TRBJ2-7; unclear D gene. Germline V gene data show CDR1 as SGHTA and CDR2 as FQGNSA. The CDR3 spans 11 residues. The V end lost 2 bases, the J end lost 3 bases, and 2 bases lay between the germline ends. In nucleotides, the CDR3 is TGTGCCAGCAGCTTACTCTACGAGCAGTACTTC. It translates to CASSLLYEQYF.

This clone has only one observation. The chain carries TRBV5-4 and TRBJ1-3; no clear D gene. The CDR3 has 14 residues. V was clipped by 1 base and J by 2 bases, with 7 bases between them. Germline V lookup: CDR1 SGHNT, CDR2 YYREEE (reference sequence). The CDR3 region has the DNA TGTGCCAGCAGCTTGCAAGGGCCTGGAAACACCATATATTTT. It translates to CASSLQGPGNTIYF. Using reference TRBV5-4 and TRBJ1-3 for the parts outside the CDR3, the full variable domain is ETGVTQSPTHLIKTRGQQVTLRCSSQSGHNTVSWYQQALGQGPQFIFQYYREEENGRGNFPPRFSGLQFPNYSSELNVNALELDDSALYLCASSLQGPGNTIYFGEGSWLTVV.

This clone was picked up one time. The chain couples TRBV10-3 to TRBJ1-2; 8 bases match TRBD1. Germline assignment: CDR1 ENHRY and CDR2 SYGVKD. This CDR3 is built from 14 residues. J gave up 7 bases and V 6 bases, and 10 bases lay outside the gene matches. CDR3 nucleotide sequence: TGTGCCATCAGCCAAGGACAGGGCTCGGGTGGCTACACCTTC. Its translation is CAISQGQGSGGYTF.

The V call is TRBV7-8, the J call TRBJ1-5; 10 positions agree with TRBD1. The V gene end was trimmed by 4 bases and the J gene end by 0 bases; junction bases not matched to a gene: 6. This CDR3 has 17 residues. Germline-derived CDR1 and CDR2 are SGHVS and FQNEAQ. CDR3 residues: CASSSTGGSYSNQPQHF. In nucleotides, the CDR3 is TGTGCCAGCAGCTCGACAGGGGGCTCCTATAGCAATCAGCCCCAGCATTTT.

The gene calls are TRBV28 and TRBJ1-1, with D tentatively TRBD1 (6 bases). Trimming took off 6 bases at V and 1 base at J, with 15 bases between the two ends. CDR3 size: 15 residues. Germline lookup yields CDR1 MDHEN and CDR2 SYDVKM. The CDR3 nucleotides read TGTGCCAGCAGCTCTTCAGGGGAGGCGAACACTGAAGCTTTCTTT. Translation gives CASSSSGEANTEAFF.

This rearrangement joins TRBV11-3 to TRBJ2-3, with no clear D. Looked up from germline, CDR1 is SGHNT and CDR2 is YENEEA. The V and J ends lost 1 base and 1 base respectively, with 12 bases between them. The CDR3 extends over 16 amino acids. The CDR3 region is CASSLGFGRGTDTQYF. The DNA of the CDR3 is TGTGCCAGCAGCTTAGGATTCGGACGGGGCACAGATACGCAGTATTTT. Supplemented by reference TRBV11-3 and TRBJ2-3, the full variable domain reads EAGVVQSPRYKIIEKKQPVAFWCNPISGHNTLYWYLQNLGQGPELLIRYENEEAVDDSQLPKDRFSAERLKGVDSTLKIQPAELGDSAVYLCASSLGFGRGTDTQYFGPGTRLTVL.

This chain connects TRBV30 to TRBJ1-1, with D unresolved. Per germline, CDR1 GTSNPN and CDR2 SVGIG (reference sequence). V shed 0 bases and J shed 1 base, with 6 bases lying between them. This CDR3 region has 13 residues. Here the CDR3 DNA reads TGTGCCTGGAGTGTACAAGAGAACACTGAAGCTTTCTTT. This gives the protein CAWSVQENTEAFF.

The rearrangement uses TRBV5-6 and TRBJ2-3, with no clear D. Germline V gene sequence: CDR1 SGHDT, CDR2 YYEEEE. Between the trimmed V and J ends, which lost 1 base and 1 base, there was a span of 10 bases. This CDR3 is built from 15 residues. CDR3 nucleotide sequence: TGTGCCAGCAGCTTGTCCCCAACCCGCACAGATACGCAGTATTTT. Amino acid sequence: CASSLSPTRTDTQYF.

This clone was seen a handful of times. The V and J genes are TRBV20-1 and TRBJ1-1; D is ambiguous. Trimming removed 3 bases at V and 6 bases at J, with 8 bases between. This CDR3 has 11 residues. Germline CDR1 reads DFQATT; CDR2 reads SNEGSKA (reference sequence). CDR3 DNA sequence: TGCAGTGCTAGGGCGGGGTCTGAAGCTTTCTTT. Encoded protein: CSARAGSEAFF.

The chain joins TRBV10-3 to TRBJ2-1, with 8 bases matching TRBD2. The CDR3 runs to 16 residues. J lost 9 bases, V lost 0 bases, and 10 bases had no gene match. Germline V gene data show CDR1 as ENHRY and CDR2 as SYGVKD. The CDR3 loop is CAISESGGGRLGEQFF. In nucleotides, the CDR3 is TGTGCCATCAGTGAGTCGGGCGGGGGGCGACTGGGTGAGCAGTTCTTC.

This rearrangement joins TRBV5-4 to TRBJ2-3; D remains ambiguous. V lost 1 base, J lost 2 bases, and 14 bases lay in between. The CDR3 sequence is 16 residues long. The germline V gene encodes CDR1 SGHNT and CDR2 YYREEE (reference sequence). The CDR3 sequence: CASSLRTYISTDTQYF. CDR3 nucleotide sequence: TGTGCCAGCAGCTTGCGGACCTACATCTCCACAGATACGCAGTATTTT.

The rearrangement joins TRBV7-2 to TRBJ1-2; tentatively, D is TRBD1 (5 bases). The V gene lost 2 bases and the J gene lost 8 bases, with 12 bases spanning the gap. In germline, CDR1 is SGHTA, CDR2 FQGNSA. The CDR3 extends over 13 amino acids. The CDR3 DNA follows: TGTGCCAGCAGCTTATTCGGGAGGGGAGGCTACACCTTC. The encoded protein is CASSLFGRGGYTF. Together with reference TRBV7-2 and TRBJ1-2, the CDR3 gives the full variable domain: GAGVSQSPSNKVTEKGKDVELRCDPISGHTALYWYRQSLGQGLEFLIYFQGNSAPDKSGLPSDRFSAERTGGSVSTLTIQRTQQEDSAVYLCASSLFGRGGYTFGSGTRLTVV.

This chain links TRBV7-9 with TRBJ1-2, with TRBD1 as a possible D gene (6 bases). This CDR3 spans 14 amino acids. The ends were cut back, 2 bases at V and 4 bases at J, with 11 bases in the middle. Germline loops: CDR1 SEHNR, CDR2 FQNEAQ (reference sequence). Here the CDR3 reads CASSLSQGTYGYTF. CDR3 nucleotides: TGTGCCAGCAGCTTAAGTCAGGGGACCTATGGCTACACCTTC.